What follows are 13 T cell receptor beta chains derived from one specimen sequenced in a study of blood T cell repertoires in COVID-19. Clones were read by immunoSEQ multiplex PCR, and TCRdb kept only the in-frame ones, dropping some. The sample shows 130,000 or so clones, more than 60% of them seen only once. The specimen was peripheral blood. These receptors all come from a man aged 50 or older with acute or convalescent COVID-19.

This clone was seen a few times. This rearrangement joins TRBV30 to TRBJ1-2; the match to TRBD1 covers 10 bases. In germline, CDR1 is GTSNPN, CDR2 SVGIG (reference sequence). The V segment lost 4 bases and the J segment 9 bases; nucleotides outside the gene matches: 2. CDR3 length: 11 residues. As DNA, the CDR3 is TGTGCCTGGATGGACAGGGGGAGCTACACCTTC. Amino acid sequence: CAWMDRGSYTF.

The chain recombines TRBV19 with TRBJ1-5; 7 nucleotides agree with TRBD1. There are 15 residues in the CDR3. V shed 4 bases, J shed 5 bases, and the junction held 8 bases outside the gene matches. Germline lookup yields CDR1 LNHDA and CDR2 SQIVND (reference sequence). CDR3 residues: CASSTRDRQDQPQHF. The CDR3 nucleotides are TGTGCCAGTAGTACCCGGGACAGACAAGATCAGCCCCAGCATTTT.

V is TRBV5-1 and J is TRBJ2-3; 8 bases align to TRBD1. Losses at the gene ends were 4 bases for V and 2 bases for J; bases not matched to a gene: 6. Germline V lookup: CDR1 SGHRS, CDR2 YFSETQ. CDR3 size: 15 residues. This chain's CDR3 is CASSRGQGYTDTQYF. CDR3 in DNA: TGCGCCAGCAGCAGAGGACAGGGCTACACAGATACGCAGTATTTT.

A remark on this clone: At the DNA level, this CDR3 is encoded by other sequences in the same sample as well. In DNA, the CDR3 is TGTGCCAGCAGCTTAGGCCAGGGGATGGGAAATTCACCCCTCCACTTT. It encodes CASSLGQGMGNSPLHF. This chain connects TRBV13 to TRBJ1-6; possibly TRBD1 for D (6 bases). V was cut by 0 bases and J by 7 bases, with 13 bases left in between. The germline V gene encodes CDR1 PRHDT and CDR2 FYEKMQ (reference sequence). The CDR3 has 16 amino acids.

The chain joins TRBV5-1 to TRBJ2-5; D is perhaps TRBD2 (6 bases). Germline lookup yields CDR1 SGHRS and CDR2 YFSETQ. This CDR3 is 16 amino acids long. V lost 0 bases and J 5 bases, leaving 17 bases between the germline ends. CDR3 residues: CASSLGWGVNRETQYF. CDR3 in DNA: TGCGCCAGCAGCTTGGGATGGGGGGTTAATCGGGAGACCCAGTACTTC.

This rearrangement joins TRBV7-9 to TRBJ2-1, with D possibly being TRBD2 (5 bases). Between the trimmed V and J ends, which lost 3 bases and 8 bases, there was a span of 14 bases. The CDR3 is made up of 14 amino acids. Germline V gene data show CDR1 as SEHNR and CDR2 as FQNEAQ (reference sequence). CDR3 bases: TGTGCCAGCAGCTTTTCTAATAGCGAGCATGAGCAGTTCTTC. Protein sequence: CASSFSNSEHEQFF.

This clone occurred once. The chain is built from TRBV11-2 and TRBJ1-3; 9 bases are a match to TRBD1. The V gene's germline CDR1 is SGHAT and CDR2 FQNNGV. J gave up 0 bases and V 2 bases, and 11 bases lay outside the gene matches. The CDR3 is 19 amino acids. CDR3 nucleotides: TGTGCCAGCAGCTTAAAAGCCTCCGGGACAGGGAACTCTGGAAACACCATATATTTT. Translation gives CASSLKASGTGNSGNTIYF.

The V and J genes are TRBV5-1 and TRBJ1-2, with TRBD1 matching 7 bases. The V segment lost 2 bases and the J segment 6 bases; nucleotides outside the gene matches: 10. This CDR3 comprises 15 residues. Looked up from germline, CDR1 is SGHRS and CDR2 is YFSETQ. The CDR3 loop reads CASSFSGTVGDGYTF. Here the CDR3 DNA reads TGCGCCAGCAGCTTCTCAGGGACAGTTGGGGATGGCTACACCTTC.

V is TRBV9 and J is TRBJ2-3; TRBD2 agrees at 14 bases. V gave up 3 bases and J gave up 1 base; unmatched junction bases: 10. The germline gives CDR1 SGDLS, CDR2 YYNGEE. The CDR3 is 19 residues long. The CDR3, as DNA: TGTGCCAGCAGCGCCGGACTAGCGGGGGGACCTTACCGCACAGATACGCAGTATTTT. It yields the protein CASSAGLAGGPYRTDTQYF.

The rearrangement uses TRBV6-5 and TRBJ1-2; D uncertain. CDR1 MNHEY and CDR2 SVGAGI come from the germline V gene. CDR3 size: 15 residues. V was clipped by 6 bases and J by 3 bases, with 17 bases between them. CDR3 protein: CASRPFPDRDYGYTF. CDR3 in DNA: TGTGCCAGCAGACCATTTCCAGATCGGGACTATGGCTACACCTTC.

This sequence joins TRBV7-6 and TRBJ1-1; TRBD1 is a possible D gene (5 bases). The CDR3 is 16 amino acids. Germline loops: CDR1 SGHVS, CDR2 FNYEAQ. With 2 bases removed from V and 4 bases from J, the gap between germline ends came to 17 bases. CDR3 amino acids: CASSLTQGGAVTEAFF. In DNA form, the CDR3 reads TGTGCCAGCAGCTTAACGCAGGGTGGGGCGGTCACTGAAGCTTTCTTT.

The chain couples TRBV29-1 to TRBJ2-5; 9 positions match TRBD1. This CDR3 has 13 residues. From germline, CDR1 is SQVTM and CDR2 ANQGSEA. The V and J ends lost 4 bases and 7 bases, in that order; junction bases with no gene match: 7. This CDR3 reads CSVGTGGTSTQYF. CDR3 sequence (DNA): TGCAGCGTTGGTACAGGGGGCACCTCGACCCAGTACTTC. The whole variable domain, remainder taken from reference TRBV29-1 and TRBJ2-5, is SAVISQKPSRDICQRGTSLTIQCQVDSQVTMMFWYRQQPGQSLTLIATANQGSEATYESGFVIDKFPISRPNLTFSTLTVSNMSPEDSSIYLCSVGTGGTSTQYFGPGTRLLVL.

The chain recombines TRBV9 with TRBJ2-2; D gene ambiguous. The CDR3 runs 14 residues. Germline lookup yields CDR1 SGDLS and CDR2 YYNGEE. V was shortened by 0 bases and J by 5 bases, with 8 bases between the two germline ends. The CDR3 loop reads CASSVVEVTGELFF. The DNA of the CDR3 is TGTGCCAGCAGCGTAGTAGAGGTAACCGGGGAGCTGTTTTTT.